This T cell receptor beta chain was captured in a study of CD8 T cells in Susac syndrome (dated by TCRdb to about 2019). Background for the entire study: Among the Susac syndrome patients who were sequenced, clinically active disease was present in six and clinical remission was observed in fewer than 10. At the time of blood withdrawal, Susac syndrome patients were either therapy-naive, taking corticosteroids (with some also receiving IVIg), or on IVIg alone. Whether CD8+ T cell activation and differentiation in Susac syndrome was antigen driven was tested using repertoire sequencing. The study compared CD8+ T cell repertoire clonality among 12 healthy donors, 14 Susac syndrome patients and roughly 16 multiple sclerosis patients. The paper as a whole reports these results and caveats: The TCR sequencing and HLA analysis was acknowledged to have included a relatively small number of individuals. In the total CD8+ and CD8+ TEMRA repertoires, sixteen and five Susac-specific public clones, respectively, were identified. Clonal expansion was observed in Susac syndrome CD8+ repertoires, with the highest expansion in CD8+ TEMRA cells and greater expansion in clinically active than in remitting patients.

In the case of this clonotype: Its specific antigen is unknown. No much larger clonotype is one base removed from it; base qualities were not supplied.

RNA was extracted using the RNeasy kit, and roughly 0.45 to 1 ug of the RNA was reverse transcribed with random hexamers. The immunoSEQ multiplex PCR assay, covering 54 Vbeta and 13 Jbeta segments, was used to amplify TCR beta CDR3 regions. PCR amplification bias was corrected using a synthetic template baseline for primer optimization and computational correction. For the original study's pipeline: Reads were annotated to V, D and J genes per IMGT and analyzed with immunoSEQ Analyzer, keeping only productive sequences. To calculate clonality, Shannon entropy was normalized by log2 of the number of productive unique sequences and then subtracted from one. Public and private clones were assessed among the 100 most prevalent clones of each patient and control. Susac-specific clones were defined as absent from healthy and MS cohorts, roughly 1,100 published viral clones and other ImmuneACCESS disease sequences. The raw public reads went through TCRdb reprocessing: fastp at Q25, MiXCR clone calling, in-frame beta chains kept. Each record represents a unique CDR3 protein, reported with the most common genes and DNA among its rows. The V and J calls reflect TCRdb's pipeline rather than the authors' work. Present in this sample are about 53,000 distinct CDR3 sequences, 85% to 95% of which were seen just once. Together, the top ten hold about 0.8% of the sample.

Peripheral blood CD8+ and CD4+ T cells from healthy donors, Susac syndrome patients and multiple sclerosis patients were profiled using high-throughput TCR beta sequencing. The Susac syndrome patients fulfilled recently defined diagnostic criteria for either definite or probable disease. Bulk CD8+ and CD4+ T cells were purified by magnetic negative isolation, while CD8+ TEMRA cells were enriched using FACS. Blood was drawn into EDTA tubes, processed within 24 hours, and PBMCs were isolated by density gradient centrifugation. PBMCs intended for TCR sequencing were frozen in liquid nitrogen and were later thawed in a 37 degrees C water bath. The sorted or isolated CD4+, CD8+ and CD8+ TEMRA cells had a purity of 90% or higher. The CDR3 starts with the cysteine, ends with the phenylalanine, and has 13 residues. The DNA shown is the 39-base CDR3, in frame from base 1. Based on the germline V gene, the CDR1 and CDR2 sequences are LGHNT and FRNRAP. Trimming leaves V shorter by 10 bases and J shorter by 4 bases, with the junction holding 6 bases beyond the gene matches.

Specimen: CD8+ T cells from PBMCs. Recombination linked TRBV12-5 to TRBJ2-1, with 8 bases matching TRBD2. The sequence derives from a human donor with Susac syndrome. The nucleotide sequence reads TGTGCTAATAGCGGGGATCAATACAATGAGCAGTTCTTC. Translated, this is CANSGDQYNEQFF.